This T cell receptor beta chain was identified in a study of blood T cells in healthy people across ages. V was trimmed by 2 bases and J by 11 bases, leaving 18 bases between them. CDR1 is MGHRA, CDR2 YSYEKL, per germline. The CDR3 has 14 amino acids. A second PCR, run for roughly 7 to 11 cycles, used a sample-barcoded 5' primer plus a J-beta primer mix. Each single sample gave us at least 3 million CDR3-containing paired-end reads. One entry per CDR3 protein results from TCRdb running MiXCR on the 5' RACE reads. The top ten hold 25% to 35% of the sample, which has approximately 690,000 distinct CDR3 sequences, over 40% seen once.

This sequence joins TRBV4-1 and TRBJ2-5; no reliable D call. The sample comprised blood. The TCR originated in an elderly man in good health. This CDR3 reads CASSQYVRGSEQYF. CDR3 nucleotides: TGCGCCAGCAGCCAATATGTCAGAGGCAGTGAGCAGTACTTC.